The source of this T cell receptor (beta chain) is a study of spatial heterogeneity in lung cancer. Time point defined: sample taken at primary tumor resection. In TCRdb, the 5' RACE reads were re-called with MiXCR into one record per CDR3 protein. In the table there are about 27,000 distinct CDR3 sequences, more than 5.5% of which are singletons. Germline CDR1 reads ENHRY; CDR2 reads SYGVKD. Between the trimmed V and J ends, which lost 4 bases and 6 bases, there was a span of 7 bases. This CDR3 comprises 12 residues. This clonotype has ten or more counts. Its antigen remains unknown. Overall study results and limits: Tumors with more nonsynonymous mutations had more expanded intratumoral alpha and beta TCRs.

V usage is TRBV10-3 and J usage is TRBJ2-4; D is possibly TRBD1 (6 bases). Sequencing used lung tumor tissue, obtained at surgery. This receptor was identified in a male donor with early-stage non-small cell lung cancer. The CDR3 DNA is TGTGCCATCAGTGTGGACAGAAACATTCAGTACTTC. Residues: CAISVDRNIQYF.